This T cell receptor (beta chain) emerged from a study of lymphopenia after photon versus proton radiotherapy. Study conclusions and caveats: Oligoclonal CD8+ Temra expansion after nadir drove photon patients' diversity drop. Survival link was tested only in deceased patients; proton benefit remains a possibility.

In regard to this clone: Its specificity is not known.

Produced via immunoSEQ multiplex PCR; TCRdb's table is partial and in-frame only. Here the sample spans about 25,000 clones, 80% to 90% being singletons. The clonotype originates from a middle-aged man with gastric cancer. The sequencing used peripheral blood, collected from a patient treated with photon-based radiotherapy.

CDR3: CASSLRGAGGEKLFF. CDR3 DNA: TGTGCCAGCAGCTTGCGAGGGGCAGGGGGAGAAAAACTGTTTTTT. The genes are TRBV5-6 and TRBJ1-4; 7 nucleotides agree with TRBD1. The CDR3 extends over 15 amino acids. V shed 1 base and J 8 bases; nucleotides not matched to a gene: 8. Germline CDR1 reads SGHDT; CDR2 reads YYEEEE.